The rows below give T cell receptor beta chains drawn from one sample of a study of control samples from healthy donors and cancer patients. The protocol was immunoSEQ multiplex PCR, while the TCRdb copy is restricted to in-frame clones and leaves out a portion. The sample yields about 130,000 clones, roughly 87% seen once. Sample: blood. The receptors here all came from a man younger than 35 in good health. Both conserved end residues are part of each CDR3. The D gene is left open where the match is weak. Size values are once, few and many counts, or a class for expanded clones, and some rows have none.

CDR3 DNA: TGTGCCAGCAGCAGGGTCTCCGGGGAGCTGTTTTTT
CDR3 protein: CASSRVSGELFF
V gene: TRBV7-3
clone size: -
J gene: TRBJ2-2
D gene: -

CDR3 DNA: TGTGCCAGCAGCGACCGGGACAGGGGGTTTGACGAGCAGTACTTC
CDR3 protein: CASSDRDRGFDEQYF
V gene: TRBV13
clone size: -
J gene: TRBJ2-7
D gene: TRBD1

CDR3 DNA: TGTGCCAGCAGCCCTCGCTACGGACGTCCGAACACTGAAGCTTTCTTT
CDR3 protein: CASSPRYGRPNTEAFF
V gene: TRBV7-9
clone size: few
J gene: TRBJ1-1
D gene: -

CDR3 DNA: TGTGCTAGTGGTTTGCTGGCTAGCGGGAGCTCCTACAATGAGCAGTTCTTC
CDR3 protein: CASGLLASGSSYNEQFF
V gene: TRBV12-5
clone size: -
J gene: TRBJ2-1
D gene: TRBD2

CDR3 DNA: TGTGCCAGCAGAAGCCGGGAGAGGAATGAAAAACTGTTTTTT
CDR3 protein: CASRSRERNEKLFF
V gene: TRBV2
clone size: -
J gene: TRBJ1-4
D gene: -

CDR3 DNA: TGTGCCAGCAGTGACACTAGCCGGAACACCGGGGAGCTGTTTTTT
CDR3 protein: CASSDTSRNTGELFF
V gene: TRBV25-1
clone size: -
J gene: TRBJ2-2
D gene: -

CDR3 DNA: TGTGCCAGCAGTGAAGAGGTCACAGGGCCAAAAAAGTACTTC
CDR3 protein: CASSEEVTGPKKYF
V gene: TRBV6-1
clone size: -
J gene: TRBJ2-7
D gene: -

CDR3 DNA: TGTGCCACGCCTCAGACTAGCGGGAGCAATGAGCAGTTCTTC
CDR3 protein: CATPQTSGSNEQFF
V gene: TRBV2
clone size: -
J gene: TRBJ2-1
D gene: TRBD2

CDR3 DNA: TGTGCCAGCAGCGAGGACAGGGAGGGGGGCGAGCAGTACTTC
CDR3 protein: CASSEDREGGEQYF
V gene: TRBV5-6
clone size: few
J gene: TRBJ2-7
D gene: -

CDR3 DNA: TGTGCCAGCAGTGAACCGGGACAGGGGCCCGAGCAGTACTTC
CDR3 protein: CASSEPGQGPEQYF
V gene: TRBV6-1
clone size: -
J gene: TRBJ2-7
D gene: TRBD1

CDR3 DNA: TGTGCCAGCAGCCCCCCTAGGGCCCGTCCCCCAGCTAACTATGGCTACACCTTC
CDR3 protein: CASSPPRARPPANYGYTF
V gene: TRBV7-9
clone size: -
J gene: TRBJ1-2
D gene: -

CDR3 DNA: TGTGCCAGCAGAACCCTAGCGGGAGGCCATAATGAGCAGTTCTTC
CDR3 protein: CASRTLAGGHNEQFF
V gene: TRBV6-5
clone size: -
J gene: TRBJ2-1
D gene: TRBD2

CDR3 DNA: TGTGCCAGCTCACCAACTAGTCAGATGAACACTGAAGCTTTCTTT
CDR3 protein: CASSPTSQMNTEAFF
V gene: TRBV18
clone size: -
J gene: TRBJ1-1
D gene: -

CDR3 DNA: TGCAGCGTTGAACCAAGAAAAAACATTCAGTACTTC
CDR3 protein: CSVEPRKNIQYF
V gene: TRBV29-1
clone size: -
J gene: TRBJ2-4
D gene: -

CDR3 DNA: TGTGCCACCCTCAGGGTATCCGGGGAGCTGTTTTTT
CDR3 protein: CATLRVSGELFF
V gene: TRBV10-3
clone size: few
J gene: TRBJ2-2
D gene: -

CDR3 DNA: TGTGCCAGCAGTTCTTGGACAACCCCAGATACGCAGTATTTT
CDR3 protein: CASSSWTTPDTQYF
V gene: TRBV27
clone size: -
J gene: TRBJ2-3
D gene: -

CDR3 DNA: TGTGCCAGCAGTTACCGAGGGAGAATGGGCGAAAAACTGTTTTTT
CDR3 protein: CASSYRGRMGEKLFF
V gene: TRBV6-6
clone size: -
J gene: TRBJ1-4
D gene: -

CDR3 DNA: TGTGCCAGCTCACCGGACAGGTTGAGGGGAAAGCCCTACAATGAGCAGTTCTTC
CDR3 protein: CASSPDRLRGKPYNEQFF
V gene: TRBV18
clone size: -
J gene: TRBJ2-1
D gene: TRBD1

CDR3 DNA: TGTGCCAGCAGCTTAGGACAGGGCACTGAAGCTTTCTTT
CDR3 protein: CASSLGQGTEAFF
V gene: TRBV11-3
clone size: -
J gene: TRBJ1-1
D gene: TRBD1

CDR3 DNA: TGTGCCACCGAGACGGCGAACACCGGGGAGCTGTTTTTT
CDR3 protein: CATETANTGELFF
V gene: TRBV5-4
clone size: once
J gene: TRBJ2-2
D gene: -

CDR3 DNA: TGCGCCAGCAGCTCGGGGACTTCCGCTAGCACAGATACGCAGTATTTT
CDR3 protein: CASSSGTSASTDTQYF
V gene: TRBV5-1
clone size: -
J gene: TRBJ2-3
D gene: -

CDR3 DNA: TGTGCCAGTAGCCCCAGGGGAATAGGGAACAATGAGCAGTTCTTC
CDR3 protein: CASSPRGIGNNEQFF
V gene: TRBV19
clone size: -
J gene: TRBJ2-1
D gene: -

CDR3 DNA: TGTGCCAGCCGCGACAGGGGGCGAGGAAATGAGCAGTTCTTC
CDR3 protein: CASRDRGRGNEQFF
V gene: TRBV5-4
clone size: -
J gene: TRBJ2-1
D gene: TRBD1

CDR3 DNA: TGTGCCAGTAGTATACGGTTCTCTGGAGATACGCAGTATTTT
CDR3 protein: CASSIRFSGDTQYF
V gene: TRBV19
clone size: -
J gene: TRBJ2-3
D gene: -

CDR3 DNA: TGTGCCAGCAGTTCCCGAAATGAAAAACTGTTTTTT
CDR3 protein: CASSSRNEKLFF
V gene: TRBV27
clone size: -
J gene: TRBJ1-4
D gene: -

CDR3 DNA: TGTGCCAGCAGTGACAGGGTAACTGAAGCTTTCTTT
CDR3 protein: CASSDRVTEAFF
V gene: TRBV6-2/TRBV6-3
clone size: once
J gene: TRBJ1-1
D gene: TRBD1

CDR3 DNA: TGTGCCAGCAGCCCTTGGACCGTAAATGAAAAACTGTTTTTT
CDR3 protein: CASSPWTVNEKLFF
V gene: TRBV6-6
clone size: -
J gene: TRBJ1-4
D gene: -

CDR3 DNA: TGTGCTAGCAGCCCCGTAGTACGCGCGGGAGAAGACGCGAACACCGGGGAGCTGTTTTTT
CDR3 protein: CASSPVVRAGEDANTGELFF
V gene: TRBV7-7
clone size: once
J gene: TRBJ2-2
D gene: TRBD2

CDR3 DNA: TGTGCCAGCAGTGTAAAGACGAACACTGAAGCTTTCTTT
CDR3 protein: CASSVKTNTEAFF
V gene: TRBV25-1
clone size: -
J gene: TRBJ1-1
D gene: -

CDR3 DNA: TGTGCCAGCAGCTTAACCGGGACAGGGGGTTCACCCCTCCACTTT
CDR3 protein: CASSLTGTGGSPLHF
V gene: TRBV7-3
clone size: few
J gene: TRBJ1-6
D gene: TRBD1

CDR3 DNA: TGTGCCAGCAGCTTCCCCGATGCGCCTTGGGATGAGCAGTTCTTC
CDR3 protein: CASSFPDAPWDEQFF
V gene: TRBV11-3
clone size: once
J gene: TRBJ2-1
D gene: -

CDR3 DNA: TGTGCCAGCTCCCTGACTAGCGGGTACAATGAGCAGTTCTTC
CDR3 protein: CASSLTSGYNEQFF
V gene: TRBV18
clone size: -
J gene: TRBJ2-1
D gene: TRBD2

CDR3 DNA: TGTGCCAGCAGCTACAGGGGGGTCACAGATACGCAGTATTTT
CDR3 protein: CASSYRGVTDTQYF
V gene: TRBV7-3
clone size: -
J gene: TRBJ2-3
D gene: TRBD1

CDR3 DNA: TGTGCCAGCAGACCCGGACGTATGAACACCGGGGAGCTGTTTTTT
CDR3 protein: CASRPGRMNTGELFF
V gene: TRBV28
clone size: once
J gene: TRBJ2-2
D gene: -

CDR3 DNA: TGTGCCAGCGCCAACGGGGGGACGGGCTATGGCTACACCTTC
CDR3 protein: CASANGGTGYGYTF
V gene: TRBV27
clone size: -
J gene: TRBJ1-2
D gene: -

CDR3 DNA: TGTGCCAGTAGTCCCCAGGCTAGCGGATTCTCCTACGAGCAGTACTTC
CDR3 protein: CASSPQASGFSYEQYF
V gene: TRBV19
clone size: -
J gene: TRBJ2-7
D gene: TRBD2

CDR3 DNA: TGTGCCAGCAGCGCTGGGACAGGGGTAGAAGGCTACACCTTC
CDR3 protein: CASSAGTGVEGYTF
V gene: TRBV9
clone size: -
J gene: TRBJ1-2
D gene: TRBD1

CDR3 DNA: TGTGCCTGGAGTCCTTTCTTATGGAAGAACACTGAAGCTTTCTTT
CDR3 protein: CAWSPFLWKNTEAFF
V gene: TRBV30
clone size: -
J gene: TRBJ1-1
D gene: -

CDR3 DNA: TGCGCCAGCAGCCACCTCGGATACCAAGAGACCCAGTACTTC
CDR3 protein: CASSHLGYQETQYF
V gene: TRBV4-3
clone size: -
J gene: TRBJ2-5
D gene: -

CDR3 DNA: TGTGCCAGCAGCTTAGGGGCGGGAGGGCCTGCAGAGACCCAGTACTTC
CDR3 protein: CASSLGAGGPAETQYF
V gene: TRBV11-2
clone size: -
J gene: TRBJ2-5
D gene: TRBD2

CDR3 DNA: TGTGCCAGCAGCCCAGGGCTCAATAATGAAAAACTGTTTTTT
CDR3 protein: CASSPGLNNEKLFF
V gene: TRBV7-2
clone size: -
J gene: TRBJ1-4
D gene: -

CDR3 DNA: TGCGCCAGCAGTGAGACACCAAGACAGGGCGATACGCAGTATTTT
CDR3 protein: CASSETPRQGDTQYF
V gene: TRBV10-2
clone size: -
J gene: TRBJ2-3
D gene: TRBD1

CDR3 DNA: TGTGCCAGCAGCGTAGAAACAGTGTCCTACGAGCAGTACTTC
CDR3 protein: CASSVETVSYEQYF
V gene: TRBV9
clone size: -
J gene: TRBJ2-7
D gene: -

CDR3 DNA: TGTGCCAGCAGCTTAGTTTCCGGGCCCGGGGAGCTGTTTTTT
CDR3 protein: CASSLVSGPGELFF
V gene: TRBV11-2
clone size: -
J gene: TRBJ2-2
D gene: -

CDR3 DNA: TGTGCCTGGAGTGTGGGATGGGGGAATCAGCCCCAGCATTTT
CDR3 protein: CAWSVGWGNQPQHF
V gene: TRBV30
clone size: once
J gene: TRBJ1-5
D gene: -

CDR3 DNA: TGTGCCAGCAGCTTGAACAACGGAGGAGGTCCTGAAGCTTTCTTT
CDR3 protein: CASSLNNGGGPEAFF
V gene: TRBV7-9
clone size: -
J gene: TRBJ1-1
D gene: -